The next 9 T cell receptor beta chains were all read from a single sample in a study of blood T cell repertoires in COVID-19. Assay: immunoSEQ multiplex PCR; the TCRdb copy retains only in-frame clones and omits some. The sample has about 44,000 clones, around 84% seen once. Sequenced: peripheral blood. The receptors were gathered from a human donor in a cohort sampled during active COVID-19.

This sequence joins TRBV11-2 and TRBJ2-5; unclear D gene. Trimming took 3 bases from V and 1 from J, leaving 6 bases between them. The CDR3 sequence is 13 residues long. Germline assignment: CDR1 SGHAT and CDR2 FQNNGV. The CDR3 nucleotides are TGTGCCAGCAGCTTCGGGTCCCAAGAGACCCAGTACTTC. Its protein is CASSFGSQETQYF. Full variable domain (missing parts from reference TRBV11-2 and TRBJ2-5): EAGVAQSPRYKIIEKRQSVAFWCNPISGHATLYWYQQILGQGPKLLIQFQNNGVVDDSQLPKDRFSAERLKGVDSTLKIQPAKLEDSAVYLCASSFGSQETQYFGPGTRLLVL.

This clone was seen a few times. The chain couples TRBV9 to TRBJ1-1; no reliable D call. The CDR3 covers 14 residues. Trimming stripped 0 bases from V and 1 base from J, with 7 bases between. From germline, CDR1 is SGDLS and CDR2 YYNGEE. CDR3 amino acids: CASSVGTWNTEAFF. The CDR3 coding sequence is TGTGCCAGCAGCGTAGGCACATGGAACACTGAAGCTTTCTTT.

The CDR3 region is CASSLGGLDFYGYTF. The CDR3 region has the DNA TGTGCCAGCAGTTTAGGGGGACTGGACTTCTATGGCTACACCTTC. This rearrangement joins TRBV27 to TRBJ1-2, with D maybe TRBD1 (5 bases). Between the trimmed V and J ends, which lost 2 bases and 4 bases, there was a span of 14 bases. Germline V CDR1 and CDR2: MNHEY, SMNVEV (reference sequence). This CDR3 contains 15 residues.

The V call is TRBV5-1, the J call TRBJ2-1, with D perhaps matching TRBD1 (5 bases). CDR1 and CDR2 from the germline V gene are SGHRS and YFSETQ. V was pared by 0 bases and J by 2 bases, with 9 bases between. The CDR3 contains 15 residues. DNA for the CDR3: TGCGCCAGCAGCTTGGAAGGGGTCACCTACAATGAGCAGTTCTTC. This encodes CASSLEGVTYNEQFF.

The chain links TRBV10-3 to TRBJ1-5, with D possibly being TRBD1 (6 bases). Germline CDR1 reads ENHRY; CDR2 reads SYGVKD. The CDR3 runs to 15 residues. Trimming took off 3 bases at V and 6 bases at J, with 15 bases between the two ends. The CDR3 loop is CAISEDGTSSQPQHF. The CDR3 DNA follows: TGTGCCATCAGTGAAGACGGGACATCAAGTCAGCCCCAGCATTTT.

This chain joins TRBV7-8 and TRBJ1-5; possible D gene TRBD1, 5 bases. Per the germline V gene, CDR1 is SGHVS and CDR2 is FQNEAQ. V lost 1 base, J lost 7 bases, and 14 bases lay in between. The CDR3 has 15 amino acids. The CDR3 loop reads CASSLGAGTNQPQHF. DNA of the CDR3: TGTGCCAGCAGCTTAGGGGCAGGGACTAACCAGCCCCAGCATTTT.

The chain is built from TRBV7-9 and TRBJ2-2; 12 bases match TRBD1. The CDR3 is made up of 16 amino acids. The germline gives CDR1 SEHNR, CDR2 FQNEAQ (reference sequence). V was pared by 3 bases and J by 6 bases, with 5 bases of the junction left unmatched. CDR3 nucleotide sequence: TGTGCCAGCAGCTTGCCGGGACAGGGGGCGGCCGGGGAGCTGTTTTTT. This codes for CASSLPGQGAAGELFF.

This clone was picked up a small number of times. CDR3 residues: CASRSQQGYNSPLHF. The CDR3 DNA reads as TGTGCCAGCAGATCCCAACAGGGTTATAATTCACCCCTCCACTTT. The rearrangement uses TRBV28 and TRBJ1-6, with TRBD1 as a possible D gene (6 bases). CDR3 length: 15 residues. Germline assignment: CDR1 MDHEN and CDR2 SYDVKM. V was cut by 6 bases and J by 4 bases, with 13 bases left in between.

The rearrangement joins TRBV18 to TRBJ2-3; 7 bases align to TRBD1. In germline, CDR1 is KGHSH, CDR2 LQKENI. V lost 4 bases to trimming and J lost 2 bases; unmatched junction nucleotides: 12. The CDR3 runs to 17 residues. The CDR3 coding sequence is TGTGCCAGCTCACTAGCTCTGATACAGGGGTTCACAGATACGCAGTATTTT. Amino acid sequence: CASSLALIQGFTDTQYF. Together with reference TRBV18 and TRBJ2-3, the CDR3 gives the full variable domain: NAGVMQNPRHLVRRRGQEARLRCSPMKGHSHVYWYRQLPEEGLKFMVYLQKENIIDESGMPKERFSAEFPKEGPSILRIQQVVRGDSAAYFCASSLALIQGFTDTQYFGPGTRLTVL.